This T cell receptor beta chain emerged from a study of blood T cell repertoires in COVID-19. Study-wide context: The samples span acute and convalescent COVID-19 from the United States, Italy and Spain. In each case, the material was cDNA or gDNA derived from T cells, B-cell-depleted T cells, or PBMCs.

This CDR3 is 14 amino acids long. The germline gives CDR1 SGHAT, CDR2 FQDESV (reference sequence). V shed 3 bases and J 7 bases; nucleotides not matched to a gene: 2. Original processing notes: Quantification of nucleated cells was approximated via reference gene primer amplification. Repertoires were generated with immunoSEQ multiplex PCR, while TCRdb's copy carries only in-frame clones and drops some. V, J and clone size are those of that table, while D and trimming were read from the DNA. The repertoire has 250,000 to 350,000 clones, about 88% of them found once; the top ten carry 9.5% to 15%. The clonotype was recovered from a woman aged 60-70 years with acute or convalescent COVID-19. The V and J genes are TRBV11-1 and TRBJ2-1; 11 bases align to TRBD2. The sample consisted of peripheral blood. The DNA for the CDR3 is TGTGCCAGCAGCTTTAGCGGGAGGGTGAATGAGCAGTTCTTC. The encoded protein is CASSFSGRVNEQFF.